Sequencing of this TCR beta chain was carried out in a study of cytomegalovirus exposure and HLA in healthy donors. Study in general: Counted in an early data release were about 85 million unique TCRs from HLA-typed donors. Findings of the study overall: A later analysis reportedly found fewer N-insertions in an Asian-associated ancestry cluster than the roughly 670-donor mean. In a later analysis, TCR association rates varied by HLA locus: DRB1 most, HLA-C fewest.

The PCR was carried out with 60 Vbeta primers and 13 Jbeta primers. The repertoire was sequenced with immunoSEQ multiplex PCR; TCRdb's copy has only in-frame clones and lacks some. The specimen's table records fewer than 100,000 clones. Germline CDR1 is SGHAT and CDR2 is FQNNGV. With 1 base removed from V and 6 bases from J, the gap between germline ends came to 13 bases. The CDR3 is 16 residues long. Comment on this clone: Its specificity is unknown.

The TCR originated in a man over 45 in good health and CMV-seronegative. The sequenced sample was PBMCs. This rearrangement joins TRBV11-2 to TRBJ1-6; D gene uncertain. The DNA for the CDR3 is TGTGCCAGCAGCTTAGTGTCGGGTTTTGGTAATTCACCCCTCCACTTT. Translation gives CASSLVSGFGNSPLHF. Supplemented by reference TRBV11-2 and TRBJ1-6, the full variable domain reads EAGVAQSPRYKIIEKRQSVAFWCNPISGHATLYWYQQILGQGPKLLIQFQNNGVVDDSQLPKDRFSAERLKGVDSTLKIQPAKLEDSAVYLCASSLVSGFGNSPLHFGNGTRLTVT.